The T cell receptor beta chain under discussion was sequenced for a study of cytomegalovirus exposure and HLA in healthy donors. Study results and limitations: As was reported, the HLA-A and HLA-B alleles of most subjects were accurately predicted from TCR beta sequences.

Use of 60 Vbeta and 13 Jbeta primers characterized the PCR. Clones were sequenced by immunoSEQ multiplex PCR, and TCRdb holds only the in-frame ones, with some missing. The sample shows under 200,000 clones, 75% of them seen only once. In regard to this clone: Its antigen is not identified.

This receptor was obtained from a male donor in good health and CMV-seronegative. The sample comprised PBMCs.

In nucleotides, the CDR3 is TGTGCCAGCAGCTCAGCGGGGCAGGGGGGTGAAAAACTGTTTTTT. Its translation is CASSSAGQGGEKLFF. The chain carries TRBV7-2 and TRBJ1-4, with 7 nucleotides matching TRBD1. The germline V gene has CDR1 SGHTA and CDR2 FQGNSA. The junction had 9 bases not matched to a gene; V was cut back by 4 bases and J by 7 bases. The CDR3 extends over 15 amino acids.